This T cell receptor (beta chain) was captured by sequencing in a study of cytomegalovirus exposure and HLA in healthy donors. Overall study context: The approximately 120 million unique TCR beta sequences, from about 180 million T cells, were found by an earlier analysis.

In the case of this clone: Its antigen is currently unknown.

Findings and limits, study-wide: Indistinguishability led to the exclusion of some V segments, TRBV6-2 and TRBV6-3 included. In vitro testing confirmed three CMV-associated chains as specific for CMV antigens. The study labeled more than 150 TCR beta chains cytomegalovirus-associated.

The PCR had 60 Vbeta and 13 Jbeta primers. The assay was immunoSEQ multiplex PCR, and TCRdb's table has in-frame clones only and misses some. Of 180,000 or so clones in the sample, around 79% were seen once. The V and J ends lost 0 bases and 6 bases respectively, with 9 bases between them. Germline V gene lookup returns CDR1 ENHRY and CDR2 SYGVKD. The CDR3 covers 13 residues. The chain links TRBV10-3 to TRBJ2-7; D is perhaps TRBD1 (6 bases). The sequence derives from a man between 35 and 55 years old in good health and CMV-seropositive. Sequenced material: PBMCs. CDR3 in amino acids: CAISESARGEQYF. The CDR3 DNA reads TGTGCCATCAGTGAGTCCGCCAGGGGCGAGCAGTACTTC.